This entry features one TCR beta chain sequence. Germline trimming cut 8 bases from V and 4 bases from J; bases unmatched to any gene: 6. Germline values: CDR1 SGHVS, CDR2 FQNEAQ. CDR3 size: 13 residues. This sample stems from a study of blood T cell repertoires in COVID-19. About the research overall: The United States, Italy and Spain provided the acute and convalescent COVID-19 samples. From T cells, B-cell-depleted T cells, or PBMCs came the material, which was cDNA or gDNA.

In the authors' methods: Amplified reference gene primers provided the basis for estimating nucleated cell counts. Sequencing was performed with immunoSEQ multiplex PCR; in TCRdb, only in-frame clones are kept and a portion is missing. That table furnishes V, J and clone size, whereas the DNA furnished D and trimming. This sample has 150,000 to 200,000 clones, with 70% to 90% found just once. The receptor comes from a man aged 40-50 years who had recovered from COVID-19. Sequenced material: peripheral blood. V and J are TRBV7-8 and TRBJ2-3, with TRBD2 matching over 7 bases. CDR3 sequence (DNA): TGTGCCAGCTCGAGCGGGATTTCAGATACGCAGTATTTT. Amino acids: CASSSGISDTQYF.